This T cell receptor beta chain was recovered during a study of memory CD4+ T cells and cytomegalovirus serostatus (dated by TCRdb to between 2017 and 2020). In terms of the full investigation: The 35 or so healthy Belgian adults in the cohort included 9 who were CMV seropositive and roughly 25 who were CMV seronegative. To replicate a published TCR-based CMV serostatus classifier, the researchers sequenced the CD4+ memory TCRbeta repertoires of a Belgian cohort whose cytomegalovirus serostatus was known. Overall study results and their limits: Of 164 previously reported CMV-associated TCRbeta sequences, 67 appeared in the CD4+ memory repertoires, each in one to five individuals. The results were read as suggesting that the CMV-associated TCR signature is, for the most part, present in the CD4+ memory repertoire. For predicting CMV serostatus, the median bootstrapped AUC was approximately 0.95 using the original framework and almost 0.93 using a US-trained random forest. On the Belgian cohort, the classifier built on the original framework reached a median bootstrapped AUC of around 0.96, with a 95% CI of 0.76-1.00. Only CD4+CD45RO+ memory cells were sequenced, in contrast to the original study, in which naive and memory CD4+ and CD8+ populations were covered.

Genomic DNA was extracted from sorted cells with the Quick-DNA Microprep Kit. Amplification of TCRbeta DNA was done with the immunoSEQ hsTCRbeta kit, following the protocol from the manufacturer. TCRbeta libraries were sequenced on an Illumina MiSeq instrument. On the study's bioinformatics: Once out-of-frame sequences had been removed, more than 2 million distinct TCRbeta sequences were left, which works out to an average of approximately 72,000 per individual. Each individual was scored using the number of around 180 previously reported CMV-associated TCRbeta sequences that the individual carried and the total number of productive distinct TCRbeta sequences. A beta-binomial model was reimplemented in Python, and random forests from scikit-learn, run with default parameters, were trained on data from the US cohort. On the Belgian cohort, classifier performance was reported as the median AUC, along with percentile confidence intervals, across 10,000 bootstrap iterations. TCRdb took this table from immuneACCESS and kept in-frame rearrangements with V and J called. Such tables lack part of the clones; where checked against another copy, unresolved V genes explain under half of the gap, and the rest is unexplained. The V and J calls and clone size were taken over from that table, and D and trimming were inferred from the DNA. Here the sample has about 27,000 clones; 76% occur a single time. The ten largest account for less than 1.3% of the sample.

V is clipped by 2 bases and J by 7 bases, and the sequence between their germline boundaries is 14 bases long. Reading the germline V gene gives CDR1 MNHNS and CDR2 SASEGT. The CDR3 covers 14 residues, taking in both the cysteine and the phenylalanine. Solely the CDR3 DNA is kept, with 42 bases framed from the first base. A FACSAria II was used to sort memory CD4+ T cells, defined as single viable CD3+CD4+CD8-CD45RO+ cells. CMV serostatus was assessed using a Roche Elecsys assay, by which serum IgG against CMV pp150, pp28, p38 and p52 was detected. After the samples were thawed, total CD4+ T cells were enriched through positive selection using CD4 magnetic microbeads. The samples came from a different study that was designed specifically to examine the CD4+ T cell memory repertoire. Peripheral blood mononuclear cells were isolated and cryopreserved following standard operating procedures; serum was stored at -80 °C. The staining used CD3-PerCP (BW264/56), CD4-APC (RPA-T4), CD45RO-PE (UCHT1) and CD8-Pacific Orange (3B5) antibodies, and Sytox blue was used to exclude non-viable cells.

This clone was recorded only once. Its recognized antigen is unknown. The record has no base qualities; no much larger clone is one base away. This TCR was recovered from an adult in good health and CMV-seronegative. The sample comprised memory CD4+ T cells from blood. The sequence is built from TRBV6-1 and TRBJ1-1; TRBD1 is perhaps the D gene, given 5 matching bases. The encoded CDR3 is CASSEFRGGSEAFF. The sequence in DNA is TGTGCCAGCAGTGAATTTCGGGGCGGCAGTGAAGCTTTCTTT.